Listed here is a single T cell receptor beta chain. The sample belongs to a study of T cells expressing NK-cell markers. The CDR3 extends over 18 amino acids. From germline, CDR1 is MGHRA and CDR2 YSYEKL. TCRdb reprocessed the 5' RACE reads; each CDR3 protein has one entry and no DNA is given. This sample's clone table lists roughly 180,000 distinct CDR3 sequences. This rearrangement joins TRBV4-1 to TRBJ2-5; the TCRdb call, TRBD1, lacks DNA for checking. Sequenced sample: blood T cells: a sorted CD56 or NKG2C T cell subset, CD4+ or CD8+ T cells, or bulk PBMC T cells (not recorded which). The receptor comes from a woman aged 18 to 75 in good health. CDR3 residues: CASSHPRGLRGGQETQYF.